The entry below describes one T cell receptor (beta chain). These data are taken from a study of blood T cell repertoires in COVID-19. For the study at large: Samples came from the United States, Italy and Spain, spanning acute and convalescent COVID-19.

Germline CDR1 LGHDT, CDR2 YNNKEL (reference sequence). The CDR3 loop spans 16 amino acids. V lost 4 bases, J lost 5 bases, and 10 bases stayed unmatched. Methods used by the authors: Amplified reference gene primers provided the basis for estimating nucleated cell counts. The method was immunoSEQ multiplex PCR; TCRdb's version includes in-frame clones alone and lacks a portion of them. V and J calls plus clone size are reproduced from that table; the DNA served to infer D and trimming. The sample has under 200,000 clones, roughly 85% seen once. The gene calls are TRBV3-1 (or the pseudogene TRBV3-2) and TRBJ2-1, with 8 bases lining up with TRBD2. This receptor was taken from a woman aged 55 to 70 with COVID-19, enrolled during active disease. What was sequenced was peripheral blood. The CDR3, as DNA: TGTGCCAGCAGCCCTCGCCCTAGCGGGCTTCACAATGAGCAGTTCTTC. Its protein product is CASSPRPSGLHNEQFF.